The rows below give T cell receptor beta chains drawn from one sample of a study of cytomegalovirus exposure and HLA in healthy donors. This table comes from immunoSEQ multiplex PCR, and its TCRdb copy is limited to in-frame clones, with some not included. The sample consists of around 90,000 clones, roughly 58% of them appearing once. Sample: PBMCs. These receptors were obtained from a woman in her 30s in good health and CMV-seropositive. Each CDR3 is given with its conserved first and last residue. D genes are given only for firm matches. Clone size is not always given. Where it is, it says once, few, many or a class for expanded clones.

D: .; size: .; V: TRBV2; J: TRBJ1-4; CDR3: CASSAEQGRGEKLFF; DNA: TGTGCCAGCAGTGCGGAACAGGGACGTGGTGAAAAACTGTTTTTT
D: TRBD1; size: .; V: TRBV7-2; J: TRBJ1-6; CDR3: CASSVDRPIVTNSPLHF; DNA: TGTGCCAGCAGCGTGGACAGGCCTATTGTTACTAATTCACCCCTCCACTTT
D: .; size: .; V: TRBV5-6; J: TRBJ1-6; CDR3: CASSLKPLDGSPLHF; DNA: TGTGCCAGCAGCTTAAAGCCACTAGACGGTTCACCCCTCCACTTT
D: .; size: .; V: TRBV27; J: TRBJ2-7; CDR3: CASSLNSGEQYF; DNA: TGTGCCAGCAGTCTTAACAGCGGCGAGCAGTACTTC
D: TRBD2; size: .; V: TRBV5-6; J: TRBJ2-5; CDR3: CASSGGTSVETQYF; DNA: TGTGCCAGCAGCGGAGGGACTAGCGTTGAGACCCAGTACTTC
D: .; size: .; V: TRBV6-1; J: TRBJ2-5; CDR3: CASTATWTKGETQYF; DNA: TGTGCCAGCACCGCTACATGGACTAAGGGGGAGACCCAGTACTTC
D: .; size: .; V: TRBV5-6; J: TRBJ2-1; CDR3: CASSLTNPNRGEQFF; DNA: TGTGCCAGCAGCCTAACAAATCCTAACCGGGGTGAGCAGTTCTTC
D: TRBD1; size: once; V: TRBV10-3; J: TRBJ1-1; CDR3: CAISLQGGNTEAFF; DNA: TGTGCCATCAGTTTACAGGGGGGGAACACTGAAGCTTTCTTT
D: .; size: .; V: TRBV20-1; J: TRBJ2-7; CDR3: CSARYSYEQYF; DNA: TGCAGTGCTAGATATTCCTACGAGCAGTACTTC
D: TRBD2; size: few; V: TRBV28; J: TRBJ2-1; CDR3: CASSLPRPGLAYNEQFF; DNA: TGTGCCAGCAGCCTACCTAGACCGGGACTAGCGTACAATGAGCAGTTCTTC
D: .; size: .; V: TRBV7-9; J: TRBJ1-3; CDR3: CASSPPVQGAGNTIYF; DNA: TGTGCCAGCAGCCCACCAGTTCAGGGTGCTGGAAACACCATATATTTT
D: .; size: few; V: TRBV6-1; J: TRBJ1-2; CDR3: CATPAQIFLTHGYTF; DNA: TGTGCCACCCCGGCACAGATCTTCCTTACCCATGGCTACACCTTC
D: .; size: few; V: TRBV10-3; J: TRBJ1-1; CDR3: CAIRGGGAPEAFF; DNA: TGTGCCATACGGGGCGGGGGGGCCCCTGAAGCTTTCTTT
D: TRBD2; size: once; V: TRBV7-3; J: TRBJ2-1; CDR3: CASSTSGGANEQFF; DNA: TGTGCCAGCAGCACTAGCGGGGGGGCCAATGAGCAGTTCTTC
D: TRBD1; size: .; V: TRBV28; J: TRBJ2-7; CDR3: CASIRQGASYEQYF; DNA: TGTGCCAGCATCAGACAGGGGGCATCGTACGAGCAGTACTTC
D: TRBD2; size: .; V: TRBV27; J: TRBJ2-3; CDR3: CASSSSGGLTTDTQYF; DNA: TGTGCCAGCAGTTCTAGCGGGGGGCTTACCACAGATACGCAGTATTTT
D: .; size: few; V: TRBV2; J: TRBJ2-4; CDR3: CASSATGTKNIQYF; DNA: TGTGCCAGCAGTGCTACGGGGACCAAAAACATTCAGTACTTC
D: .; size: .; V: TRBV5-1; J: TRBJ1-2; CDR3: CASSLVGQGRGYTF; DNA: TGCGCCAGCAGCTTGGTAGGCCAGGGGAGAGGCTACACCTTC
D: TRBD1; size: .; V: TRBV7-9; J: TRBJ1-3; CDR3: CASSPTGLSGNTIYF; DNA: TGTGCCAGCAGCCCGACAGGGCTATCTGGAAACACCATATATTTT
D: TRBD1; size: few; V: TRBV18; J: TRBJ2-7; CDR3: CASSPGDRVFHEQYF; DNA: TGTGCCAGCTCACCAGGGGACAGGGTGTTCCACGAGCAGTACTTC
D: .; size: .; V: TRBV6-5; J: TRBJ2-7; CDR3: CASSYSRHLYEQYF; DNA: TGTGCCAGCAGTTACTCGAGACACCTCTACGAGCAGTACTTC
D: .; size: .; V: TRBV18; J: TRBJ1-1; CDR3: CASLETVNTEAFF; DNA: TGTGCCAGCTTAGAGACAGTGAACACTGAAGCTTTCTTT
D: .; size: .; V: TRBV10-3; J: TRBJ1-4; CDR3: CAISEGTTNEKLFF; DNA: TGTGCCATCAGTGAGGGCACAACTAATGAAAAACTGTTTTTT
D: TRBD2; size: once; V: TRBV6-1; J: TRBJ2-6; CDR3: CASSEAAGLITGANVLTF; DNA: TGTGCCAGCAGTGAAGCAGCGGGGTTGATCACTGGGGCCAACGTCCTGACTTTC
D: TRBD2; size: once; V: TRBV28; J: TRBJ2-1; CDR3: CASSFYGGGAGEQFF; DNA: TGTGCCAGCAGTTTTTACGGCGGGGGGGCGGGTGAGCAGTTCTTC